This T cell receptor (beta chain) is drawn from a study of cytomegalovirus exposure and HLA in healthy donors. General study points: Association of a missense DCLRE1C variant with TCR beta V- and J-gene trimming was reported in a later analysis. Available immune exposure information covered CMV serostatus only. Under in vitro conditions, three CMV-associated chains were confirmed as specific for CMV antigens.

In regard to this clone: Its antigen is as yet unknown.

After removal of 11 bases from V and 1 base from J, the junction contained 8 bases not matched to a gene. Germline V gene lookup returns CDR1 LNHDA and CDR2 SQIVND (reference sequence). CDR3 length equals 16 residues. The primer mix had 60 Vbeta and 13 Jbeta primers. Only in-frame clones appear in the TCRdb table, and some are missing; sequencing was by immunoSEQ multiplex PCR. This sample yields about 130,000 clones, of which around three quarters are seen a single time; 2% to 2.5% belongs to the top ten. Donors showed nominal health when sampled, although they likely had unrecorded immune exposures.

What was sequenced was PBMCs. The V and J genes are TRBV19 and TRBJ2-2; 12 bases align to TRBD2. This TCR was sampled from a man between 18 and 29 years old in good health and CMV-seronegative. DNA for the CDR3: TGTGCCGCCAGCGGACTAGCGGGACGGAACACCGGGGAGCTGTTTTTT. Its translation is CAASGLAGRNTGELFF.